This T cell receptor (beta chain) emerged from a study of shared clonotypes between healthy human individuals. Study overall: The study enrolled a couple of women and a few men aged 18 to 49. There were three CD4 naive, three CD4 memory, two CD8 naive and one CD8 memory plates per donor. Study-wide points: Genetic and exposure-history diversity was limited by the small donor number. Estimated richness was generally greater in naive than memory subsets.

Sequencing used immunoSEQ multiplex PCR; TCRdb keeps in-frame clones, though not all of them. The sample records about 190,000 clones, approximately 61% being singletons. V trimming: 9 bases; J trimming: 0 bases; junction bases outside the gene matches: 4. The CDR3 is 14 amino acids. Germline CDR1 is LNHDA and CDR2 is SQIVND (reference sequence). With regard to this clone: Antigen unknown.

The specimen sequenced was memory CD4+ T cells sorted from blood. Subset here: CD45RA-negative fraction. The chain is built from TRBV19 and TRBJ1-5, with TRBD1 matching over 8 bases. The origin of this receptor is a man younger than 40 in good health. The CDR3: CASTDRASNQPQHF. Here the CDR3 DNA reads TGTGCCAGCACGGACAGGGCTAGCAATCAGCCCCAGCATTTT.